This T cell receptor beta chain was recorded in a study of cytomegalovirus exposure and HLA in healthy donors. Germline-derived CDR1 and CDR2 are SGDLS and YYNGEE. The CDR3 length is 14 residues. Trimming cost V 4 bases and J 7 bases, with 14 bases left between them. It was with 60 Vbeta and 13 Jbeta primers that the PCR ran. The assay was immunoSEQ multiplex PCR, and TCRdb's table has in-frame clones only and misses some. The sample has 150,000 to 200,000 clones; over 65% are singletons. The chain recombines TRBV9 with TRBJ2-2, with D maybe TRBD1 (6 bases). The sequenced sample was PBMCs. This sequence originates from a woman between 25 and 40 years old in good health and CMV-seropositive. DNA of the CDR3: TGTGCCAGCAGCTCCCGACAGGATGGCGGGGAGCTGTTTTTT. As protein: CASSSRQDGGELFF.